This TCR beta chain comes out of a study of T cells in tumors after PD-1 blockade. The wider study: Each patient got pembrolizumab 200 mg every 3 weeks or cemiplimab 350 mg every 2 weeks. During anti-PD-1 treatment, some patients continued daily vismodegib 150 mg. On average, peripheral blood gave more than 100,000 TCR templates and under 40,000 unique clonotypes.

The ends were cut back, 2 bases at V and 0 bases at J, with 8 bases in the middle. Germline-derived CDR1 and CDR2 are MNHEY and SVGAGI. CDR3 size: 15 residues. This clone was observed a few times. Template: tumor biopsy or peripheral blood genomic DNA, 616-6,004 ng per sample. The assay was immunoSEQ multiplex PCR, and TCRdb's table has in-frame clones only and misses some. The data show 20,000 to 30,000 clones, with about 82% seen just once and approximately 12% held by the top ten. The material was PBMCs, obtained after anti-PD-1 treatment. The sequence was obtained from a human donor with basal cell carcinoma. The genes are TRBV6-5 and TRBJ1-3, with D unclear. CDR3 bases: TGTGCCAGCAGTTACGACGGCTACTCTGGAAACACCATATATTTT. Translating gives CASSYDGYSGNTIYF.